The entry below describes one T cell receptor (beta chain). The sample is drawn from a study of blood T cell repertoires in COVID-19. On the study more broadly: Samples of COVID-19 (acute and convalescent) were obtained from the United States, Italy and Spain. PBMCs, B-cell-depleted T cells, or T cells were the source of the cDNA or gDNA that made up the material.

Trimming took 0 bases from V and 10 from J, leaving 12 bases between them. The CDR3 spans 13 residues. Per germline, CDR1 LNHNV and CDR2 YYDKDF (reference sequence). The Seattle patients joined while their infection was active and were tracked longitudinally afterward. Sequencing was performed with immunoSEQ multiplex PCR; in TCRdb, only in-frame clones are kept and a portion is missing. The sample records under 200,000 clones, 84% being singletons. The chain employs TRBV15 and TRBJ1-1, with D perhaps matching TRBD1 (6 bases). The sequenced sample consisted of peripheral blood. The TCR comes from a woman in her 70s with COVID-19, enrolled during active disease. CDR3 bases: TGTGCCACCAGCAGAGATTCAGGCAGGGGAGCTTTCTTT. Protein product: CATSRDSGRGAFF.